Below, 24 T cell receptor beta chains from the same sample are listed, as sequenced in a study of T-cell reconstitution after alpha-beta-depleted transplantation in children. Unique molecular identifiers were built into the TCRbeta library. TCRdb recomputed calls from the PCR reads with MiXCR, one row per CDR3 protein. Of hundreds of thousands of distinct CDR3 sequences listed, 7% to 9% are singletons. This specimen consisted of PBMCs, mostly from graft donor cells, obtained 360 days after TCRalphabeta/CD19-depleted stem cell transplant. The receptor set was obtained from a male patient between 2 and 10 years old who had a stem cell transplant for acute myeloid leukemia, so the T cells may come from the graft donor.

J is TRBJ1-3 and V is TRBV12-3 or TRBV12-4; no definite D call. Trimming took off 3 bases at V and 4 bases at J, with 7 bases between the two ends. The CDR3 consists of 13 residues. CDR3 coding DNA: TGTGCCAGCAGTTTCCGACAAGGAAACACCATATATTTT. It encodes CASSFRQGNTIYF.

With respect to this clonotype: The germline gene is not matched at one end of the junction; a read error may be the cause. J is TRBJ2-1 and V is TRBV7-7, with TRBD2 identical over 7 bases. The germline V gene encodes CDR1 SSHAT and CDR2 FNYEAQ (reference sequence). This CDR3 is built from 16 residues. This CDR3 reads CASSLGGRASYNEQFF. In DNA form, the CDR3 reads TGTGCTAGCAGCTTAGGAGGGAGGGCCTCCTACAATGAGCAGTTCTTC.

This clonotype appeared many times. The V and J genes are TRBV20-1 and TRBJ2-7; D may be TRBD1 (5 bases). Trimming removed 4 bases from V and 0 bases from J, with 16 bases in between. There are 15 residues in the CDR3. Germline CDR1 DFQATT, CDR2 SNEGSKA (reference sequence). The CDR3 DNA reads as TGCAGTGCTATGGGCAGGGCTGGTTTCTCCTACGAGCAGTACTTC. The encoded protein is CSAMGRAGFSYEQYF.

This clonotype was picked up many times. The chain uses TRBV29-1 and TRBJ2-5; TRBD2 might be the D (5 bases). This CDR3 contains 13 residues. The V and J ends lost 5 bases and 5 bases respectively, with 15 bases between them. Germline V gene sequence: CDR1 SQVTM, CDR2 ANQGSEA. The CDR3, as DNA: TGCAGCGTTCTTAATCCGGGAACGGAGACCCAGTACTTC. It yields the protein CSVLNPGTETQYF.

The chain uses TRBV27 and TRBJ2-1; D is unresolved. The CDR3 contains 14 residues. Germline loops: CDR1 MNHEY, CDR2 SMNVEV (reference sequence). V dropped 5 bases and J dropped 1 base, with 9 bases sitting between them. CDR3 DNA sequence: TGTGCCAGCAGTAGGTGGGATTCCTACAATGAGCAGTTCTTC. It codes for CASSRWDSYNEQFF.

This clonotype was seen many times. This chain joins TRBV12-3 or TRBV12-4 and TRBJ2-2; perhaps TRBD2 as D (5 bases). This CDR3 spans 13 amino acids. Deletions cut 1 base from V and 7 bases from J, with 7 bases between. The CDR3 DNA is TGTGCCAGCAGTTTAGGAGGGTTCGGGGAGCTGTTTTTT. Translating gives CASSLGGFGELFF.

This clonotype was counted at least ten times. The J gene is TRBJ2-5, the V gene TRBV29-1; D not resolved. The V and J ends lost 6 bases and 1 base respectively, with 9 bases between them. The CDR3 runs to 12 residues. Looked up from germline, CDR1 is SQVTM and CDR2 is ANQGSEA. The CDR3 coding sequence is TGCAGCGTACTGAGTGTCCAAGAGACCCAGTACTTC. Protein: CSVLSVQETQYF.

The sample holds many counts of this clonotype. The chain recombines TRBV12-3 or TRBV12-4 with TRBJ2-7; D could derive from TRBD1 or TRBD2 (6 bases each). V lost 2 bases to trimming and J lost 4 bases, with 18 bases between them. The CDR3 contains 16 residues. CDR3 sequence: CASSLTGGTFYYEQYV. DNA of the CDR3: TGTGCCAGCAGTTTAACTGGCGGGACATTTTATTACGAGCAGTACGTC.

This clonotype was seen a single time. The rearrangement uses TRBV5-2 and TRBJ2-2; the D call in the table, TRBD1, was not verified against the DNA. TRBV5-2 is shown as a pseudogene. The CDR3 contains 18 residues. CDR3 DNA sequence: TGTGCCAGCTACTCCCGGCACGGGCGACCCCCAAACACCGGGGAGCTGTTTTTT. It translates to CASYSRHGRPPNTGELFF.

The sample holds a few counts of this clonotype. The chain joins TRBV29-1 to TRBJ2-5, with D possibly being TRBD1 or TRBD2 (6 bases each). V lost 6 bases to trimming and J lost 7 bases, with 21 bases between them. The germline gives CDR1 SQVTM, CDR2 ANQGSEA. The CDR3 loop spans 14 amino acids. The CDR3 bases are TGCAGCGTCCCTGAGGGGGGATCCGGATGGACCCAGTACTTC. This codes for CSVPEGGSGWTQYF.

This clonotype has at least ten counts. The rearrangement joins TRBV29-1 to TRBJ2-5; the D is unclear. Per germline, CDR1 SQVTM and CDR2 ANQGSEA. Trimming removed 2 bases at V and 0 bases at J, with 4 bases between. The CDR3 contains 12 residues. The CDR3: CSVERYQETQYF. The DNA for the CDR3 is TGCAGCGTTGAAAGGTACCAAGAGACCCAGTACTTC.

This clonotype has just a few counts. CDR3 sequence: CSARFRGAPAGVHNEQFF. CDR3 DNA sequence: TGCAGTGCTAGATTCAGGGGGGCCCCAGCGGGAGTCCACAATGAGCAGTTCTTC. The chain has TRBV20-1 and TRBJ2-1; tentatively, D is TRBD2 (8 bases). Germline loops: CDR1 DFQATT, CDR2 SNEGSKA (reference sequence). CDR3 length: 18 residues. V dropped 2 bases and J dropped 5 bases, with 25 bases sitting between them.

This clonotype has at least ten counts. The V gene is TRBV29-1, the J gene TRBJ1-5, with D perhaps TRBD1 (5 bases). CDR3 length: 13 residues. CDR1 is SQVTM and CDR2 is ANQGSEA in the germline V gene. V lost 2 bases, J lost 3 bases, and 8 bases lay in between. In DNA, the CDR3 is TGCAGCGTTGAACAGGGTCCCAATCAGCCCCAGCATTTT. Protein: CSVEQGPNQPQHF. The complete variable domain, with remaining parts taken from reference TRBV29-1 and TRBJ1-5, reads SAVISQKPSRDICQRGTSLTIQCQVDSQVTMMFWYRQQPGQSLTLIATANQGSEATYESGFVIDKFPISRPNLTFSTLTVSNMSPEDSSIYLCSVEQGPNQPQHFGDGTRLSIL.

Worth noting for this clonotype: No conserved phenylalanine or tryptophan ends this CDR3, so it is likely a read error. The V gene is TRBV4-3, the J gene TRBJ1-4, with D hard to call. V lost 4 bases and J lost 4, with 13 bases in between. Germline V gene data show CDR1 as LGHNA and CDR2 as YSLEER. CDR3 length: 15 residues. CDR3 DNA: TGCGCCAGCAGCCCTCTAGAGAGTCATAATGAAAAACTGTTTTCT. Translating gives CASSPLESHNEKLFS.

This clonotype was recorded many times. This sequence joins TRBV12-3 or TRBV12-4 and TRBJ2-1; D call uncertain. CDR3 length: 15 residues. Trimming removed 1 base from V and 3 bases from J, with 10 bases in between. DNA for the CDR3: TGTGCCAGCAGTTTAGAGCCCCACCACTACAATGAGCAGTTCTTC. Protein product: CASSLEPHHYNEQFF.

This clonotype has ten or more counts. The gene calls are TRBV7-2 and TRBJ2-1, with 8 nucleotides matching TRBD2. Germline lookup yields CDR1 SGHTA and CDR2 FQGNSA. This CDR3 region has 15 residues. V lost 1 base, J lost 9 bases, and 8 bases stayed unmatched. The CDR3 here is CASSLEGTRVGEQFF. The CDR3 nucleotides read TGTGCCAGCAGCTTAGAGGGGACTAGGGTTGGTGAGCAGTTCTTC.

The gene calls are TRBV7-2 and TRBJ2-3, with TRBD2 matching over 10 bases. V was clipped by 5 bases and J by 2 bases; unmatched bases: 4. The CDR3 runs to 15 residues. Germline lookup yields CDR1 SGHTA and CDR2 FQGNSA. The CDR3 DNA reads TGTGCCAGCAGCCGAAGCGGGGGGGTCACAGATACGCAGTATTTT. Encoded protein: CASSRSGGVTDTQYF.

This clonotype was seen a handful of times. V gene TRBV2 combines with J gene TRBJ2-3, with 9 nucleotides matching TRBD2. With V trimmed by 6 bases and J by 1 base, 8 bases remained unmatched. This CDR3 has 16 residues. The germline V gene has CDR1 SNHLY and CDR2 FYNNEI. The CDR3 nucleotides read TGTGCCAGCAGAAGATTTTCTAGCGGGGGCACAGATACGCAGTATTTT. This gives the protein CASRRFSSGGTDTQYF.

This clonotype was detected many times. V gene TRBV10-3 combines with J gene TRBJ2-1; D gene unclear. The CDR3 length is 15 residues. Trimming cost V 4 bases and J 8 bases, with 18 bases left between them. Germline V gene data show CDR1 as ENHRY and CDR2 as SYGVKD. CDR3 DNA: TGTGCCATCAGTGGACACGTTGCCGATGGAGATGAGCAGTTCTTC. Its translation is CAISGHVADGDEQFF.

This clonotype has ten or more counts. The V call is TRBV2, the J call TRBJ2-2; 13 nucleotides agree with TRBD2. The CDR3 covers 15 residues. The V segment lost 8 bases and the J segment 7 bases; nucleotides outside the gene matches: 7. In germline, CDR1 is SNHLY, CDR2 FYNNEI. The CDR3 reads CASQGLAGWNGELFF. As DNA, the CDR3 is TGTGCCAGCCAGGGACTAGCGGGATGGAACGGGGAGCTGTTTTTT.

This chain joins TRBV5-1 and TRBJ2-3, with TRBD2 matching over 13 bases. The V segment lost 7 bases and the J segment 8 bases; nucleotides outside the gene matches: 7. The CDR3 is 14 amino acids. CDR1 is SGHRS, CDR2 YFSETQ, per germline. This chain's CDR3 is CASGTSGRASTQYF. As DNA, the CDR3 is TGCGCCAGCGGAACTAGCGGGAGGGCCAGTACGCAGTATTTT.

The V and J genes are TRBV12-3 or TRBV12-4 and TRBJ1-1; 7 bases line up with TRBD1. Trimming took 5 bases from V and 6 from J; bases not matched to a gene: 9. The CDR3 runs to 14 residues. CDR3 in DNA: TGTGCCAGCAGTACGACAGGGTTGGTGGCTGAAGCTTTCTTT. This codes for CASSTTGLVAEAFF.

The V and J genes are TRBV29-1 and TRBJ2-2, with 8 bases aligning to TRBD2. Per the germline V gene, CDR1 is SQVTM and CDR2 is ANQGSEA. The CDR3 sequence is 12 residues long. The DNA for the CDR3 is TGCAGGGGCCTAGCGGGCTCCGGGGAGCTGTTTTTT. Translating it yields CRGLAGSGELFF.

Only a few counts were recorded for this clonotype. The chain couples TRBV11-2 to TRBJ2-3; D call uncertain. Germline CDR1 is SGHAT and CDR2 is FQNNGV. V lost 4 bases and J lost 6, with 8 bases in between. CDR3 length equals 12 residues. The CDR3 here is CASSSQQDTQYF. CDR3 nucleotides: TGTGCCAGCAGCTCGCAACAGGATACGCAGTATTTT.